The clone carrying this T cell receptor (beta chain) has a handful of counts. Its specificity is unknown. This entry comes from a study of T cells after yellow fever vaccination. Production of TCR cDNA was by 5'RACE template switching, which also added a universal primer site and UMIs. TCRdb independently ran MiXCR on the 5' RACE reads; one entry per CDR3 protein. The sample consists of about 510,000 distinct CDR3 sequences, around a fifth of them appearing once. Overall study findings and caveats: A weaker secondary response peaked on day 5, the primary on day 15. Highly abundant clonotypes carried over from the bulk population could end up in FACS-sorted repertoires as contaminants. Clones that expanded after primary vaccination mostly reappeared after the booster (around 96% CD4, 88% CD8).

The germline CDR1 and CDR2 sequences are MNHEY and SVGAGI. This CDR3 has 12 amino acids. The ends lost 5 bases at V and 7 bases at J; junction bases unmatched: 4. V gene TRBV6-5 combines with J gene TRBJ2-7, with 8 positions matching TRBD1. The sequence derives from a young man who received the YFV17D yellow fever vaccine. The sample consisted of PBMCs, taken roughly 20 days after the first yellow fever vaccination. The CDR3 reads CASSRDRLEQYF. The CDR3 DNA is TGTGCCAGCAGTCGGGACAGGTTGGAGCAGTACTTC.